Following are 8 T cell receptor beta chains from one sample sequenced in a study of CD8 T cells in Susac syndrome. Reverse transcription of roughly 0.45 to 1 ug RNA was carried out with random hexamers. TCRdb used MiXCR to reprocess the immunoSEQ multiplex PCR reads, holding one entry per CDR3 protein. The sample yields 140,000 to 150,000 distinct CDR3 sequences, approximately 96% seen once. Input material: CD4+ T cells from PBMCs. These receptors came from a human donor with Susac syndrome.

The CDR3 spells CASSQDLGGEQFF. The CDR3 bases are TGTGCCAGCAGCCAAGATTTAGGCGGTGAGCAGTTCTTC. V and J are TRBV14 and TRBJ2-1; D unclear. V dropped 0 bases and J dropped 9 bases, with 9 bases sitting between them. The CDR3 runs 13 residues. The V gene's germline CDR1 is SGHDN and CDR2 FVKESK.

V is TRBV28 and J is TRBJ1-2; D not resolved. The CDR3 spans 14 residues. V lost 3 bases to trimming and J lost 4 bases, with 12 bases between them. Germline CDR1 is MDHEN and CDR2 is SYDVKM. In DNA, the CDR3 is TGTGCCAGCAGTTTGGGTTCCTCAGGCTATGGCTACACCTTC. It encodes CASSLGSSGYGYTF.

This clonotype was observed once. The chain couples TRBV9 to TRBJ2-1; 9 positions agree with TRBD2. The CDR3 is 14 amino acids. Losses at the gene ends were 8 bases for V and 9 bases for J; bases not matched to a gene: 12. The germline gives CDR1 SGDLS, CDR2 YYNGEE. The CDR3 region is CARLNSGGFSEQFF. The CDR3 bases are TGTGCCAGACTCAATAGCGGGGGTTTCTCTGAGCAGTTCTTC.

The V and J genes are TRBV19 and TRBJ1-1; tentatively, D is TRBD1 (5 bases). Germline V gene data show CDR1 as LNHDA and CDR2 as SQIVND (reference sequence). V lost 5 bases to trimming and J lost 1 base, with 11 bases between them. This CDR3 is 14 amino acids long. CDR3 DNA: TGTGCCAGTAGTGCCGCGACAGCGAACACTGAAGCTTTCTTT. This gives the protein CASSAATANTEAFF.

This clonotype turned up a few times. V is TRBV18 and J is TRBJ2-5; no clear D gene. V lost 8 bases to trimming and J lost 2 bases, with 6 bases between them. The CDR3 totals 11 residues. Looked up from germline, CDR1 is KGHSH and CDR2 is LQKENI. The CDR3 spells CASSPQETQYF. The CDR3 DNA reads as TGTGCCAGCAGCCCTCAAGAGACCCAGTACTTC.

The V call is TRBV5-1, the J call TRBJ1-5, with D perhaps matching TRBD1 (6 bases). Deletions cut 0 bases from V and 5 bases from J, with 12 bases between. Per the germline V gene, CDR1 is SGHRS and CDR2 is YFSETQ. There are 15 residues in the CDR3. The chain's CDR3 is CASSLGGGGHQPQHF. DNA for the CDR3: TGCGCCAGCAGCTTGGGGGGTGGGGGCCATCAGCCCCAGCATTTT.

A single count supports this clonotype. The CDR3 here is CASSQDPPGGGYEQYF. The CDR3 bases are TGCGCCAGCAGCCAAGACCCCCCGGGAGGGGGCTACGAGCAGTACTTC. This chain uses TRBV4-1 with TRBJ2-7, with 8 bases matching TRBD2. Germline values: CDR1 MGHRA, CDR2 YSYEKL. The CDR3 has 16 amino acids. After removal of 0 bases from V and 3 bases from J, the junction contained 7 bases not matched to a gene.

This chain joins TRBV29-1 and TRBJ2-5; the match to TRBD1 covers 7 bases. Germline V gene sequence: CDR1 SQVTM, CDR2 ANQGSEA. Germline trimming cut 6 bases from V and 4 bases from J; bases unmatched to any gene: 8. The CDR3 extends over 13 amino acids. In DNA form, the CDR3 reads TGCAGCGTGGACAGGACCTCCCCAGAGACCCAGTACTTC. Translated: CSVDRTSPETQYF.